Listed below are T cell receptor beta chains from one sample, sequenced in a study of blood T cell repertoires in COVID-19. Repertoires were generated with immunoSEQ multiplex PCR, while TCRdb's copy carries only in-frame clones and drops some. The table has roughly 250,000 clones, about 90% seen once. The sequenced material came from PBMCs or T cells enriched from blood (not recorded which). Every receptor here comes from a human donor in a cohort exposed to, infected with or recovered from COVID-19 (not recorded which). The donor label of this sample is uncertain. The CDR3 runs from the conserved cysteine through the conserved F or W. D genes are given only for firm matches. Clone size is given for some rows only: seen once, a few or many times, or a class if the clone is expanded.

cdr3_aa,cdr3_nt,v_call,j_call,clone_size,d_call
CASSAGFPNEQYF,TGTGCCAGCAGCGCCGGGTTTCCTAACGAGCAGTACTTC,TRBV2,TRBJ2-7,.,.
CASKRTGEKLFF,TGTGCCAGCAAAAGGACAGGTGAAAAACTGTTTTTT,TRBV12-3/TRBV12-4,TRBJ1-4,once,TRBD1
CATSRAKQETQYF,TGTGCCACCAGCAGAGCAAAACAAGAGACCCAGTACTTC,TRBV15,TRBJ2-5,once,.
CASSPGRGPYEQYF,TGTGCCAGCAGCCCCGGGAGGGGACCCTACGAGCAGTACTTC,TRBV5-5,TRBJ2-7,.,TRBD2
CASSDPGTGIGGYTF,TGTGCCAGCAGCGATCCCGGGACAGGGATTGGTGGCTACACCTTC,TRBV7-2,TRBJ1-2,.,TRBD1
CASSVATSSYNEQFF,TGTGCCAGCAGCGTAGCCACCAGCTCCTACAATGAGCAGTTCTTC,TRBV9,TRBJ2-1,.,.
CASQRDNEQFF,TGTGCCAGCCAGCGGGACAATGAGCAGTTCTTC,TRBV5-5,TRBJ2-1,.,.
CASRGQGSHNEQFF,TGTGCCAGCAGGGGACAGGGTTCGCACAATGAGCAGTTCTTC,TRBV2,TRBJ2-1,.,TRBD1
CAWEDRSKAFF,TGTGCCTGGGAAGACAGGTCCAAAGCTTTCTTT,TRBV30,TRBJ1-1,few,.
CAISLDRTDTQYF,TGTGCCATCAGCCTAGACAGGACAGATACGCAGTATTTT,TRBV10-3,TRBJ2-3,.,.
CTSSQESGVSGNTIYF,TGCACCAGCAGCCAAGAGTCGGGGGTCTCTGGAAACACCATATATTTT,TRBV1,TRBJ1-3,.,.
CASSPSGGLNSPLHF,TGTGCCAGCAGCCCCTCAGGGGGCCTGAATTCACCCCTCCACTTT,TRBV9,TRBJ1-6,.,TRBD1
CASSQEDTVWFGYTF,TGCGCCAGCAGCCAAGAGGACACTGTTTGGTTCGGCTACACCTTC,TRBV4-1,TRBJ1-2,.,.
CASAWGTGSSPLHF,TGTGCTAGTGCCTGGGGGACAGGGTCTTCACCCCTCCACTTT,TRBV12-5,TRBJ1-6,.,TRBD1
CASSIVADNQPQHF,TGTGCCAGTAGTATAGTGGCAGACAATCAGCCCCAGCATTTT,TRBV19,TRBJ1-5,.,.
CASSLGLAGDQETQYF,TGTGCCAGCAGCTTAGGACTAGCGGGGGACCAAGAGACCCAGTACTTC,TRBV3-1/TRBV3-2,TRBJ2-5,.,TRBD2
CASSQDLGDWGYTF,TGTGCCAGCAGCCAAGATCTAGGTGACTGGGGCTACACCTTC,TRBV4-2,TRBJ1-2,.,.
CASSNTGGNTEAFF,TGTGCCAGTTCAAACACAGGGGGGAACACTGAAGCTTTCTTT,TRBV28,TRBJ1-1,.,TRBD1
CAWTGDSNYEQYF,TGTGCCTGGACCGGGGACTCGAACTACGAGCAGTACTTC,TRBV30,TRBJ2-7,.,.
CASSFQGYGYTF,TGTGCCAGTAGTTTTCAGGGGTATGGCTACACCTTC,TRBV19,TRBJ1-2,.,.
CASSIPPKQGYTF,TGTGCCAGTAGTATTCCCCCAAAACAGGGCTACACCTTC,TRBV19,TRBJ1-2,.,.
CASRRLDTGELFF,TGCGCCAGCAGGCGTTTAGACACCGGGGAGCTGTTTTTT,TRBV4-1,TRBJ2-2,.,.
CASSGGTINEQFF,TGTGCCAGCAGCGGCGGGACTATCAATGAGCAGTTCTTC,TRBV7-9,TRBJ2-1,few,TRBD2
CASSDRGREAFF,TGTGCCAGCAGTGACAGGGGGCGCGAAGCTTTCTTT,TRBV25-1,TRBJ1-1,.,TRBD1
CASSSGQKGEQYF,TGTGCCAGCAGTTCGGGACAGAAAGGGGAGCAGTACTTC,TRBV5-4,TRBJ2-7,.,TRBD1